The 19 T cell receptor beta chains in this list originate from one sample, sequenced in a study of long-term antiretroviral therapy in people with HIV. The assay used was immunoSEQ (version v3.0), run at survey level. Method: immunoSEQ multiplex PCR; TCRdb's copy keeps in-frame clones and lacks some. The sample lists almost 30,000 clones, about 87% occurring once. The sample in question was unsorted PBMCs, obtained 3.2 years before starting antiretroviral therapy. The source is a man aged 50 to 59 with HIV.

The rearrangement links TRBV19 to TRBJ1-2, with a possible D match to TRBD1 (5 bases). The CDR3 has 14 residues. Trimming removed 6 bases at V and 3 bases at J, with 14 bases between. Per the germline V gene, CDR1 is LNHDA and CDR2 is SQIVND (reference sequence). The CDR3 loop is CASSRQGTDYGYTF. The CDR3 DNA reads TGTGCCAGTAGCCGCCAGGGTACGGACTATGGCTACACCTTC.

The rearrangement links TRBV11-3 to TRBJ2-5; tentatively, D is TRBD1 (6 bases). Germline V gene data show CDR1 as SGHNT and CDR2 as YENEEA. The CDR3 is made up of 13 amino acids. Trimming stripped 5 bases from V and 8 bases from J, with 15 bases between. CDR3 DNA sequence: TGTGCCAGCAGCCCAACAGGGTGGGACACCCAGTACTTC. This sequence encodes CASSPTGWDTQYF.

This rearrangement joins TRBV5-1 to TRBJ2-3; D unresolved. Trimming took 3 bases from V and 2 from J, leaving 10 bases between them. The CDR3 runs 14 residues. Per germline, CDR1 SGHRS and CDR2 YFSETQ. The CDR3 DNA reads TGCGCCAGCAGCTACTACCCCCCCACAGATACGCAGTATTTT. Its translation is CASSYYPPTDTQYF.

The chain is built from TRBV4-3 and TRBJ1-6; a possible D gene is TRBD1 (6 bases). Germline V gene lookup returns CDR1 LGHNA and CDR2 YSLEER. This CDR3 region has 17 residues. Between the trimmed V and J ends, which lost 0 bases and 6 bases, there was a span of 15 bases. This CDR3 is CASSQEFRGGVNSPLHF. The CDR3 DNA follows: TGCGCCAGCAGCCAAGAATTTAGGGGGGGCGTTAATTCACCCCTCCACTTT.

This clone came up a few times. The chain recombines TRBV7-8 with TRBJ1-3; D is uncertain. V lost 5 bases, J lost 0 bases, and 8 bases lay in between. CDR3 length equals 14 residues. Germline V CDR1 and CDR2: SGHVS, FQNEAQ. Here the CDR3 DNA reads TGTGCCAGCAGCCCAGACACCTCTGGAAACACCATATATTTT. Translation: CASSPDTSGNTIYF.

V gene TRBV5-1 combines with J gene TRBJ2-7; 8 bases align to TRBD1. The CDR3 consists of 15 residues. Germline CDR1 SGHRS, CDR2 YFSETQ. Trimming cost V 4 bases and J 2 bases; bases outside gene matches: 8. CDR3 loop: CASSIRTGSTYEQYF. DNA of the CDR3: TGCGCCAGCAGCATAAGGACAGGGTCTACCTACGAGCAGTACTTC.

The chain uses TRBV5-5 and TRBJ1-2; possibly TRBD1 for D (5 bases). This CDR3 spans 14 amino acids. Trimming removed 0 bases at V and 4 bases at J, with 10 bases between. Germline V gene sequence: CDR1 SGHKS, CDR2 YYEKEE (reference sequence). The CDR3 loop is CASSLAGASYGYTF. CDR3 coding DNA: TGTGCCAGCAGCTTGGCCGGGGCCTCCTATGGCTACACCTTC. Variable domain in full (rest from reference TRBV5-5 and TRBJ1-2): DAGVTQSPTHLIKTRGQQVTLRCSPISGHKSVSWYQQVLGQGPQFIFQYYEKEERGRGNFPDRFSARQFPNYSSELNVNALLLGDSALYLCASSLAGASYGYTFGSGTRLTVV.

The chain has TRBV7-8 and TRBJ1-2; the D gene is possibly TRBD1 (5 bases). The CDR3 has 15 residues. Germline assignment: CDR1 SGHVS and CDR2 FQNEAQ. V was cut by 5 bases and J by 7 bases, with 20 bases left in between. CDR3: CASSIQPGTPGGYTF. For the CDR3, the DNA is TGTGCCAGCAGCATCCAACCCGGGACGCCTGGTGGCTACACCTTC.

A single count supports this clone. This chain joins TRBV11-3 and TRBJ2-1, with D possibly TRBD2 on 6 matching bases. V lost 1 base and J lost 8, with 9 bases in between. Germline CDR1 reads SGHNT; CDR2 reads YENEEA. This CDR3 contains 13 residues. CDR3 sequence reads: CASSLGREDEQFF. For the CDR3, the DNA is TGTGCCAGCAGCTTAGGCAGGGAGGATGAGCAGTTCTTC.

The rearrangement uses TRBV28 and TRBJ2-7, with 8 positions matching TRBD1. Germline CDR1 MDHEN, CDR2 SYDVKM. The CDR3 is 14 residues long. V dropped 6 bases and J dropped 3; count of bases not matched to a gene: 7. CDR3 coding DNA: TGTGCCAGCAGACACCGGGACAGGTTCTACGAGCAGTACTTC. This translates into CASRHRDRFYEQYF.

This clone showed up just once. The CDR3 bases are TGTGCCAGCAGCGTAGAGCCTCGGGACGGGGAGCTGTTTTTT. This translates into CASSVEPRDGELFF. V usage is TRBV9 and J usage is TRBJ2-2, with D possibly TRBD2 on 5 matching bases. The length of the CDR3 is 14 residues. Germline V gene lookup returns CDR1 SGDLS and CDR2 YYNGEE. The V end lost 0 bases, the J end lost 7 bases, and 10 bases lay between the germline ends.

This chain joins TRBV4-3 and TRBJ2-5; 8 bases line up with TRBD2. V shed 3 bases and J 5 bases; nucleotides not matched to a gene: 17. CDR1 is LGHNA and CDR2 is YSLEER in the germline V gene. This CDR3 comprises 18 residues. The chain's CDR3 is CASSHQLKGSGGWETQYF. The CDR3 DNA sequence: TGCGCCAGCAGCCACCAGCTTAAGGGGAGCGGGGGTTGGGAGACCCAGTACTTC.

The CDR3 sequence is CASSLDREKLFF. CDR3 DNA sequence: TGTGCCAGCAGCTTAGACCGAGAAAAACTGTTTTTT. The rearrangement links TRBV11-2 to TRBJ1-4, with D hard to call. Germline lookup yields CDR1 SGHAT and CDR2 FQNNGV. This CDR3 region has 12 residues. V dropped 0 bases and J dropped 8 bases, with 4 bases sitting between them.

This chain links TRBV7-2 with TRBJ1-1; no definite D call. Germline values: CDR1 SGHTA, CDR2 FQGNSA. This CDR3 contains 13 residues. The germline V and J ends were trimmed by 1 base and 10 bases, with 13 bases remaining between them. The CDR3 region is CASSLERRNGAFF. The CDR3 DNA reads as TGTGCCAGCAGCTTAGAACGCAGGAACGGAGCTTTCTTT.

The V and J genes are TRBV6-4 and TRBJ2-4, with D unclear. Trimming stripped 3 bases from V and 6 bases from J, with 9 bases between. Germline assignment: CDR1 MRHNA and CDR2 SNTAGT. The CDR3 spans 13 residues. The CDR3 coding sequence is TGTGCCAGCAGTGAAGACAAGGCAAACATTCAGTACTTC. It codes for CASSEDKANIQYF.

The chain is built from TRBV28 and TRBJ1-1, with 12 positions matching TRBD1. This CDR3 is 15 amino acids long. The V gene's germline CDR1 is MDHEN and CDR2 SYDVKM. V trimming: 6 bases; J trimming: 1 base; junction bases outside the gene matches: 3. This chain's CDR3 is CASRGQGAWNTEAFF. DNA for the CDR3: TGTGCCAGCAGGGGACAGGGGGCTTGGAACACTGAAGCTTTCTTT.

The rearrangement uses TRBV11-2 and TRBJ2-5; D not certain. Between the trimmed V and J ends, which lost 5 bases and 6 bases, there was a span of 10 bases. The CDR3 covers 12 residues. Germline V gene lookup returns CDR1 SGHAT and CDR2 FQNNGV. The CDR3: CASSEGQQTQYF. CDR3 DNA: TGTGCCAGCAGCGAAGGTCAGCAGACCCAGTACTTC.

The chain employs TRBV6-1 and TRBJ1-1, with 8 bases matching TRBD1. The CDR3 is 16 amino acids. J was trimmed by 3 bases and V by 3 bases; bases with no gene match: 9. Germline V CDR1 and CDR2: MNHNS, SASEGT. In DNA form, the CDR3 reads TGTGCCAGCAGTGACCCCCAGGGGGCGATCGACACTGAAGCTTTCTTT. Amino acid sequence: CASSDPQGAIDTEAFF.

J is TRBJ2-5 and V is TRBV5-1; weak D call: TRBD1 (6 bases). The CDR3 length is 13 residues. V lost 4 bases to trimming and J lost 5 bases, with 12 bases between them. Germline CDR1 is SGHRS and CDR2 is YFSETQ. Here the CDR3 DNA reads TGCGCCAGCAGCGAGTTGGGGGCGGAGACCCAGTACTTC. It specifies CASSELGAETQYF.